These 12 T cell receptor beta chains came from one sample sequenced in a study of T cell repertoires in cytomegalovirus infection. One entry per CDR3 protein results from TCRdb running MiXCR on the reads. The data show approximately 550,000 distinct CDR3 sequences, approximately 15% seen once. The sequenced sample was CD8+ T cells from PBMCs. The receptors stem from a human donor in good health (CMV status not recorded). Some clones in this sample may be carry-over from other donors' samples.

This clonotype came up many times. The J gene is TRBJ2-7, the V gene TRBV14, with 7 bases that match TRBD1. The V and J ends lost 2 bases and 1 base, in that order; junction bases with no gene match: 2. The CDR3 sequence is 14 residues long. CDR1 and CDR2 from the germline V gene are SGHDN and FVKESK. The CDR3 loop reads CASSQRDRSYEQYF. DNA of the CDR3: TGTGCCAGCAGCCAACGGGACAGATCCTACGAGCAGTACTTC.

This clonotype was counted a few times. This chain's CDR3 is CSASFRTGGGEKLFF. The CDR3, as DNA: TGCAGTGCTAGTTTCAGGACAGGGGGCGGGGAAAAACTGTTTTTT. The chain links TRBV20-1 to TRBJ1-4, with 11 bases matching TRBD1. The CDR3 has 15 residues. V trimming: 3 bases; J trimming: 8 bases; junction bases outside the gene matches: 8. Germline-derived CDR1 and CDR2 are DFQATT and SNEGSKA (reference sequence).

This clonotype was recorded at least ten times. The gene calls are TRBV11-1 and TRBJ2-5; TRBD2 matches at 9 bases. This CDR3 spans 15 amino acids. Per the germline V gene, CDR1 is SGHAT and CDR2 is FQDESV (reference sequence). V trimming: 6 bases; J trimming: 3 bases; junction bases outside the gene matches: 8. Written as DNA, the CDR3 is TGTGCCAGCAGGGTAGCGGGAGCTGGGGAAGAGACCCAGTACTTC. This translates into CASRVAGAGEETQYF.

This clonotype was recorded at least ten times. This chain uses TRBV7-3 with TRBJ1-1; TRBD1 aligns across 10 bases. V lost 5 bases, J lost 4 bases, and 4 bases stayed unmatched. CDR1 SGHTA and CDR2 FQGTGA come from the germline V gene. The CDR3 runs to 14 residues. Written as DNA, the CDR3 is TGTGCCAGCAGCACGACAGGGGGCAGCACTGAAGCTTTCTTT. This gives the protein CASSTTGGSTEAFF. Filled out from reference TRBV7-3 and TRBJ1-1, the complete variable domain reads GAGVSQTPSNKVTEKGKYVELRCDPISGHTALYWYRQSLGQGPEFLIYFQGTGAADDSGLPNDRFFAVRPEGSVSTLKIQRTERGDSAVYLCASSTTGGSTEAFFGQGTRLTVV.

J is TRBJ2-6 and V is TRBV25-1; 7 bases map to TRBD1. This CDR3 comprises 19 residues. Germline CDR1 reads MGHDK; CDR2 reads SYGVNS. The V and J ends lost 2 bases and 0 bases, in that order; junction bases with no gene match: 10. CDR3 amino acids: CASSERGQAFFSGANVLTF. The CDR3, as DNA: TGTGCCAGCAGTGAAAGAGGACAGGCATTCTTCTCTGGGGCCAACGTCCTGACTTTC. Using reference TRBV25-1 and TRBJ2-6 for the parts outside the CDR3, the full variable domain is EADIYQTPRYLVIGTGKKITLECSQTMGHDKMYWYQQDPGMELHLIHYSYGVNSTEKGDLSSESTVSRIRTEHFPLTLESARPSHTSQYLCASSERGQAFFSGANVLTFGAGSRLTVL.

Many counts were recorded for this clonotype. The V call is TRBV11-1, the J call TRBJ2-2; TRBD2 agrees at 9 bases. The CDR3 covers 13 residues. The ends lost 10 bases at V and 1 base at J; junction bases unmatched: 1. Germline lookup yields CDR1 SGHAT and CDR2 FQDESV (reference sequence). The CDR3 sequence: CAILAGNTGELFF. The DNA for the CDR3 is TGTGCCATACTAGCGGGGAACACCGGGGAGCTGTTTTTT. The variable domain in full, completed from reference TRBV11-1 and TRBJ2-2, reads EAEVAQSPRYKITEKSQAVAFWCDPISGHATLYWYRQILGQGPELLVQFQDESVVDDSQLPKDRFSAERLKGVDSTLKIQPAELGDSAMYLCAILAGNTGELFFGEGSRLTVL.

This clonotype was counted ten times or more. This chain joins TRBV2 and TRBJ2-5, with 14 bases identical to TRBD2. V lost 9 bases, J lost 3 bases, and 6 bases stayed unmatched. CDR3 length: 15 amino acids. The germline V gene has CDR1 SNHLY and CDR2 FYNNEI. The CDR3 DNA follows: TGTGCCAGGATGGGACTAGCGGGGGAAAAAGAGACCCAGTACTTC. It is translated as CARMGLAGEKETQYF.

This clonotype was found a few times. The CDR3 nucleotides are TGTGCCAGCAGTTTCGGCAGCGGGGAGCTGTTTTTT. Translation gives CASSFGSGELFF. The chain joins TRBV27 to TRBJ2-2; D remains unclear. The CDR3 contains 12 residues. Per germline, CDR1 MNHEY and CDR2 SMNVEV (reference sequence). Trimming cost V 3 bases and J 7 bases, with 6 bases left between them.

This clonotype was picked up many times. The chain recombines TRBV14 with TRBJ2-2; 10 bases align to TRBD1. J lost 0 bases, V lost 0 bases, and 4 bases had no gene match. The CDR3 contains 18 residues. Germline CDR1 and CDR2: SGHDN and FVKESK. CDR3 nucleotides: TGTGCCAGCAGCCAAGACGAGGACAGGGGGGCGAACACCGGGGAGCTGTTTTTT. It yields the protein CASSQDEDRGANTGELFF.

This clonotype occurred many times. CDR3 residues: CASSPGQGRDYGYTF. Written as DNA, the CDR3 is TGTGCCAGCAGCCCGGGACAGGGAAGAGACTATGGCTACACCTTC. J is TRBJ1-2 and V is TRBV7-6; 9 bases are a match to TRBD1. Germline V gene lookup returns CDR1 SGHVS and CDR2 FNYEAQ. J was trimmed by 3 bases and V by 5 bases; bases with no gene match: 7. This CDR3 is 15 amino acids long.

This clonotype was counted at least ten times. Written as DNA, the CDR3 is TGTGCCATCATCGGTGAGGGGACAGGGGCCAACGTCCTGACTTTC. Translating it yields CAIIGEGTGANVLTF. This chain links TRBV10-3 with TRBJ2-6; a weak D match, TRBD1 (6 bases). Between the trimmed V and J ends, which lost 7 bases and 4 bases, there was a span of 14 bases. Germline CDR1 and CDR2: ENHRY and SYGVKD. The CDR3 runs 15 residues.

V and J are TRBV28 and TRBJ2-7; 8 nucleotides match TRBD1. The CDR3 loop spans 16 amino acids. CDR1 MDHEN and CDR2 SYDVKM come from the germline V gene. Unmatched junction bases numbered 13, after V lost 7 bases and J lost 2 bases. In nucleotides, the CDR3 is TGTGCCAGCAATCTAACTAGACAGGGGCTAACCTACGAGCAGTACTTC. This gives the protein CASNLTRQGLTYEQYF.